The source of this T cell receptor (beta chain) is a study of T cell responses to AZD1222 COVID-19 vaccine. With V trimmed by 6 bases and J by 3 bases, 4 bases remained unmatched. Looked up from germline, CDR1 is MNHNY and CDR2 is SVGAGI (reference sequence). The CDR3 runs to 16 residues. Using immunoSEQ multiplex PCR, the repertoire was profiled, and TCRdb retains in-frame clones only, with some absent. The sample includes roughly 100,000 clones, approximately 90% of them seen just once. This specimen consisted of peripheral blood, obtained on day 0 of AZD1222 vaccination. This TCR was sampled from an adult in good health. The chain employs TRBV6-6 and TRBJ2-2, with 13 bases that match TRBD2. This chain's CDR3 is CASSWTSGGDTGELFF. DNA of the CDR3: TGTGCCAGCAGCTGGACTAGCGGGGGTGACACCGGGGAGCTGTTTTTT.